The T cell receptor (beta chain) under discussion was sequenced for a study of cytomegalovirus exposure and HLA in healthy donors. The CDR3 spans 17 residues. Germline values: CDR1 SGHTS, CDR2 YDEGEE. This PCR relied on a set of 60 Vbeta primers and 13 Jbeta primers. The table came from immunoSEQ multiplex PCR; TCRdb's copy has only in-frame clones and leaves some out. The table lists 100,000 to 150,000 clones, almost 85% of them singletons, with around 3% in the top ten. Regarding this clone: Sequence at one end of the junction differs from germline and may be a read error.

The TCR originated in a boy aged 2 to 9 in good health and CMV-seronegative. The V call is TRBV5-8, the J call TRBJ2-5; 9 bases are shared with TRBD2. The specimen was PBMCs. CDR3 loop: CASTLGLVAGESETQYF. CDR3 bases: TGTGCCAGCACCTTGGGGCTAGTAGCGGGAGAGAGCGAGACCCAGTACTTC.